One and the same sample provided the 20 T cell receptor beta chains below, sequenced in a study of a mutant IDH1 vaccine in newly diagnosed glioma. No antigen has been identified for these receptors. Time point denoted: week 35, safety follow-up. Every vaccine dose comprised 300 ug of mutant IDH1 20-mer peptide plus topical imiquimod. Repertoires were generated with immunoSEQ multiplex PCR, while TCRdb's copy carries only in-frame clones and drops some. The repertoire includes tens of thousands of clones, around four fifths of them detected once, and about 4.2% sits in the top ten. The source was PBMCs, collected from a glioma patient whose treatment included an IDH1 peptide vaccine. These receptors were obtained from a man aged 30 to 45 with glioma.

CDR3: CASSKLGIDLLRTQYF. DNA of the CDR3: TGTGCCAGTTCCAAGTTAGGGATCGACCTCCTTCGAACGCAGTATTTT. The chain uses TRBV11-2 and TRBJ2-3; unclear D gene. The CDR3 loop spans 16 amino acids. V gave up 9 bases and J gave up 9 bases, with 28 bases separating them. Germline CDR1 and CDR2: SGHAT and FQNNGV. Based on the CDR3 plus reference TRBV11-2 and TRBJ2-3, the full variable domain is EAGVAQSPRYKIIEKRQSVAFWCNPISGHATLYWYQQILGQGPKLLIQFQNNGVVDDSQLPKDRFSAERLKGVDSTLKIQPAKLEDSAVYLCASSKLGIDLLRTQYFGPGTRLTVL.

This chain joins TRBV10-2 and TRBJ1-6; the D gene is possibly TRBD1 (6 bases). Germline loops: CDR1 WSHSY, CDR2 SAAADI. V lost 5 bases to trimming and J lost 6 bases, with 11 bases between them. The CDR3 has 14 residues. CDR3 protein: CASSPGVTNSPLHF. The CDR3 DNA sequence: TGCGCCAGCAGTCCAGGGGTTACTAATTCACCCCTCCACTTT.

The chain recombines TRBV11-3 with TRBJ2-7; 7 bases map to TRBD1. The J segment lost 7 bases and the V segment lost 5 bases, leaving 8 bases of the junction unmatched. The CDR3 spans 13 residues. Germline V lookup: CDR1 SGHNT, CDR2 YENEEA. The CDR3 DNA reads TGTGCCAGCAGCCCGTACAGGGGTGGGGAGCAGTACTTC. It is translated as CASSPYRGGEQYF.

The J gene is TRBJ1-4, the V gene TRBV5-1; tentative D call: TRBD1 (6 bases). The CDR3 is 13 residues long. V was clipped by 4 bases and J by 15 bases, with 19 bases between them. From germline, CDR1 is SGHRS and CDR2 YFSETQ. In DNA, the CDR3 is TGCGCCAGCAGCCCTGGGGGCTCCGGGACGGTGTTTTTT. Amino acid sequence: CASSPGGSGTVFF.

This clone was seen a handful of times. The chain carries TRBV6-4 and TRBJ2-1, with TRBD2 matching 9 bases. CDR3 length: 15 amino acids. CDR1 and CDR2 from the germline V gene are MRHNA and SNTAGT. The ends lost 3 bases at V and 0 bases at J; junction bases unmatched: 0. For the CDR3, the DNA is TGTGCCAGCAGTGAGCGGGGGGGCTCCTACAATGAGCAGTTCTTC. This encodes CASSERGGSYNEQFF.

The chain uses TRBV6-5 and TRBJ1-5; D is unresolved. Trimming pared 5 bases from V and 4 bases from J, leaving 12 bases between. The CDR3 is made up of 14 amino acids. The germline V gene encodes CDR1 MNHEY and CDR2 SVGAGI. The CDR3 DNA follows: TGTGCCAGCAGTAGGGCAGGCCCAAATCAGCCCCAGCATTTT. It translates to CASSRAGPNQPQHF.

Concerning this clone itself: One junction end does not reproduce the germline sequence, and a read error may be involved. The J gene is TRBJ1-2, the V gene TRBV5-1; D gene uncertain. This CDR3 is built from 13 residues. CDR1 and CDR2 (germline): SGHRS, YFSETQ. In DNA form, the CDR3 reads TGCGCCGGCAGCTTGGAGCCAGTGGGTGGCTACACCTTC. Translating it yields CAGSLEPVGGYTF. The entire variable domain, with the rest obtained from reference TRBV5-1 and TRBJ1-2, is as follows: KAGVTQTPRYLIKTRGQQVTLSCSPISGHRSVSWYQQTPGQGLQFLFEYFSETQRNKGNFPGRFSGRQFSNSRSEMNVSTLELGDSALYLCAGSLEPVGGYTFGSGTRLTVV.

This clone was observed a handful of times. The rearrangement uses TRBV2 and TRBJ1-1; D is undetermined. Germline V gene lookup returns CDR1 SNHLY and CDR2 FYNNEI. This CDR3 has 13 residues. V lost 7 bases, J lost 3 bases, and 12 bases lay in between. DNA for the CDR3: TGTGCCAGCAAACTGGTAGACGACACTGAAGCTTTCTTT. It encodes CASKLVDDTEAFF.

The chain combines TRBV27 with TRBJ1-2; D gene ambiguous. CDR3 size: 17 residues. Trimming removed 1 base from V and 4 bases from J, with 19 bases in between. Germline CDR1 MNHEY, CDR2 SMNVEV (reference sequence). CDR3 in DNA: TGTGCCAGCAGTTTATATAGCAGACTACCCGGCGGCTATGGCTACACCTTC. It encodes CASSLYSRLPGGYGYTF.

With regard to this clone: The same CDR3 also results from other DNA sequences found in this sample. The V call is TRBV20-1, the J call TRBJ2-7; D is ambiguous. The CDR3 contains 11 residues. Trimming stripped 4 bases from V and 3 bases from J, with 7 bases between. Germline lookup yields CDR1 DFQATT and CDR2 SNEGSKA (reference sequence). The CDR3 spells CSATPYYEQYF. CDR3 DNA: TGCAGTGCTACCCCATACTACGAGCAGTACTTC.

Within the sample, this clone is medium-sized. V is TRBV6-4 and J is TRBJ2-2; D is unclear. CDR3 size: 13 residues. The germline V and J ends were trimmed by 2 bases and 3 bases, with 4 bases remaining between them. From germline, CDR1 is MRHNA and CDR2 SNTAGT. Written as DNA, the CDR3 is TGTGCCAGCAGTGACAGGGACACCGGGGAGCTGTTTTTT. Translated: CASSDRDTGELFF.

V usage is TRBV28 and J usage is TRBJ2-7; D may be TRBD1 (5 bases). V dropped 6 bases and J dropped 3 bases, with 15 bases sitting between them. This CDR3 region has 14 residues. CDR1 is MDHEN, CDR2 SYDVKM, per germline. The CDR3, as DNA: TGTGCCAGCAGGTCTGACAGACCACGCTACGAGCAGTACTTC. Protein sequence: CASRSDRPRYEQYF. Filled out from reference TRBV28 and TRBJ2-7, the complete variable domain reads DVKVTQSSRYLVKRTGEKVFLECVQDMDHENMFWYRQDPGLGLRLIYFSYDVKMKEKGDIPEGYSVSREKKERFSLILESASTNQTSMYLCASRSDRPRYEQYFGPGTRLTVT.

This CDR3 is CASSLSGQTPYGYTF. As DNA, the CDR3 is TGTGCCAGCAGTTTATCCGGACAGACCCCCTATGGCTACACCTTC. This chain connects TRBV27 to TRBJ1-2; D perhaps matches TRBD1 (6 bases). Trimming cost V 0 bases and J 4 bases, with 12 bases left between them. The germline V gene has CDR1 MNHEY and CDR2 SMNVEV (reference sequence). This CDR3 has 15 amino acids.

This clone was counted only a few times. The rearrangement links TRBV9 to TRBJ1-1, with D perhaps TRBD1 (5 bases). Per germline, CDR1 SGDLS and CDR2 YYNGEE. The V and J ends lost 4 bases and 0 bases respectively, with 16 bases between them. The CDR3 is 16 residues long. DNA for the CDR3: TGTGCCAGCAGCCCTCGGACACCGAACCTGAACACTGAAGCTTTCTTT. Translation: CASSPRTPNLNTEAFF.

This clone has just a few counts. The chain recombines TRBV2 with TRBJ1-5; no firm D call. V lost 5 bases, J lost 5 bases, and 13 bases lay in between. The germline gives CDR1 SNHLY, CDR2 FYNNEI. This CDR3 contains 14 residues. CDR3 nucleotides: TGTGCCAGCAGTAGGAGTAGCGGCTATCAGCCCCAGCATTTT. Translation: CASSRSSGYQPQHF.

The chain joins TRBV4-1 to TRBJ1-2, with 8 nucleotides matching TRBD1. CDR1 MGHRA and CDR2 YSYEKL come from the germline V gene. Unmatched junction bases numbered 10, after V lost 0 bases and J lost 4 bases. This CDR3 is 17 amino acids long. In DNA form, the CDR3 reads TGCGCCAGCAGCCAAGAGAGGCAAGGACAGGGAATCTATGGCTACACCTTC. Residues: CASSQERQGQGIYGYTF.

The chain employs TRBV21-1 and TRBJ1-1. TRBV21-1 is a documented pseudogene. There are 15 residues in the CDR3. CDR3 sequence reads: CASSSRDGPNTEAFF. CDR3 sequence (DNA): TGTGCCAGCAGCTCCCGGGACGGGCCCAACACTGAAGCTTTCTTT.

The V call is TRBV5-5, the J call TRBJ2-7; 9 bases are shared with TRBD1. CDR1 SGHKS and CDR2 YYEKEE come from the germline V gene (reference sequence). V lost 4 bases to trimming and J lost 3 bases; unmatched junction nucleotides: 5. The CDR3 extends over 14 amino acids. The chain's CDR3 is CASSTGTGLYEQYF. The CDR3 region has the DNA TGTGCCAGCAGCACAGGGACAGGGCTCTACGAGCAGTACTTC. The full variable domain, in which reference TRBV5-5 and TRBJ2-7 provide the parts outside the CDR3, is DAGVTQSPTHLIKTRGQQVTLRCSPISGHKSVSWYQQVLGQGPQFIFQYYEKEERGRGNFPDRFSARQFPNYSSELNVNALLLGDSALYLCASSTGTGLYEQYFGPGTRLTVT.

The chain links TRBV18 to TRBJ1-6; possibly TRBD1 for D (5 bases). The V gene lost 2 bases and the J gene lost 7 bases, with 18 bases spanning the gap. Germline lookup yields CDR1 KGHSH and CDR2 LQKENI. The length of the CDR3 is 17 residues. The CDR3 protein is CASSPTTGRGSNSPLHF. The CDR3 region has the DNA TGTGCCAGCTCACCAACGACGGGTAGGGGTTCGAATTCACCCCTCCACTTT.

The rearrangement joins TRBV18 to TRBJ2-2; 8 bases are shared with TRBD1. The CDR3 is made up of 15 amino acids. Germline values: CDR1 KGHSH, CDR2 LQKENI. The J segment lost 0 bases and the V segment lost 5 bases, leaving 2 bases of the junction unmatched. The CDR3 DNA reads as TGTGCCAGCTCAAGACAGGGGACGAACACCGGGGAGCTGTTTTTT. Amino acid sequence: CASSRQGTNTGELFF.